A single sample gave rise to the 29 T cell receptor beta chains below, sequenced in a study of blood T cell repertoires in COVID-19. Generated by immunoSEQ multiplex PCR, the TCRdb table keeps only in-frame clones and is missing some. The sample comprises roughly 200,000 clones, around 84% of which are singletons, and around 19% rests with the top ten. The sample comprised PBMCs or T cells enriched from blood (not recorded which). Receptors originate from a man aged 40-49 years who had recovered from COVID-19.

CDR3 sequence: CASSLLPGLEHNEQFF. CDR3 DNA sequence: TGTGCCAGCAGCTTACTCCCGGGACTAGAGCACAATGAGCAGTTCTTC. The genes are TRBV7-3 and TRBJ2-1; TRBD2 matches at 8 bases. The CDR3 extends over 16 amino acids. V shed 2 bases, J shed 5 bases, and the junction held 8 bases outside the gene matches. Germline V gene sequence: CDR1 SGHTA, CDR2 FQGTGA. The full variable domain, with the rest looked up from reference TRBV7-3 and TRBJ2-1, is GAGVSQTPSNKVTEKGKYVELRCDPISGHTALYWYRQSLGQGPEFLIYFQGTGAADDSGLPNDRFFAVRPEGSVSTLKIQRTERGDSAVYLCASSLLPGLEHNEQFFGPGTRLTVL.

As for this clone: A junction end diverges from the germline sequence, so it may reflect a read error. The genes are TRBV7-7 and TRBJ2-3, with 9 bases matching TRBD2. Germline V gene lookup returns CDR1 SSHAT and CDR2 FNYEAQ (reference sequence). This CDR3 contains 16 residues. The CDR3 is CASSLSGTSISDTQYF. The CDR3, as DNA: TGTGCTAGCAGCCTTTCCGGGACTAGCATTTCCGATACGCAGTATTTT.

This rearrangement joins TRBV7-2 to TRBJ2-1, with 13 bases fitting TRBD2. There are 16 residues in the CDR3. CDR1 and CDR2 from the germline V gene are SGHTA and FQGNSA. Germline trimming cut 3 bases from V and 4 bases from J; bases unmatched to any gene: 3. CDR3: CASSFEGLAGYNEQFF. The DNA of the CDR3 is TGTGCCAGCAGCTTCGAGGGACTAGCGGGATACAATGAGCAGTTCTTC.

The CDR3 here is CASSQFREDEKLFF. CDR3 DNA: TGTGCCAGCAGCCAGTTCAGGGAAGATGAAAAACTGTTTTTT. J is TRBJ1-4 and V is TRBV4-2, with a tentative D call TRBD1 (5 bases). Trimming pared 3 bases from V and 6 bases from J, leaving 11 bases between. There are 14 residues in the CDR3. Germline V gives CDR1 LGHNA, CDR2 YNFKEQ.

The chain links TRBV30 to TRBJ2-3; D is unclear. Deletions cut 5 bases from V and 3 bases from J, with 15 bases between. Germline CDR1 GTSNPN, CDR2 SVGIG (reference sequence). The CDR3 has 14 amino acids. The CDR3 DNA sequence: TGTGCCTGGTCCCCTGGATGGGCTACAGATACGCAGTATTTT. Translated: CAWSPGWATDTQYF.

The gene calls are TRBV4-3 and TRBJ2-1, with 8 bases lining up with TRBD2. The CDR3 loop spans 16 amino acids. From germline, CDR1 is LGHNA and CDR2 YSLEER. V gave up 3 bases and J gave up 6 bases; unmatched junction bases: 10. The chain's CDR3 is CASSHTLSGSLNEQFF. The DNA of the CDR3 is TGCGCCAGCAGCCACACTCTAAGCGGGAGTCTCAATGAGCAGTTCTTC.

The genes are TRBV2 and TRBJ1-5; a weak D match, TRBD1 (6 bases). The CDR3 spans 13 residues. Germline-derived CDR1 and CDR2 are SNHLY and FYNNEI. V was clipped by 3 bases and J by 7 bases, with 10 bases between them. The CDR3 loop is CASSDQGSQPQHF. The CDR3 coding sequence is TGTGCCAGCAGTGACCAGGGGAGCCAGCCCCAGCATTTT.

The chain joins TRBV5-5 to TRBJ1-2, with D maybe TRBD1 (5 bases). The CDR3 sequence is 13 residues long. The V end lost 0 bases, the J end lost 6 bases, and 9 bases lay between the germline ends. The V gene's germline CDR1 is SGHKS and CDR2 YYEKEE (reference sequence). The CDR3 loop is CASSLVGANGYTF. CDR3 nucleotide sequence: TGTGCCAGCAGCTTGGTAGGGGCGAATGGCTACACCTTC.

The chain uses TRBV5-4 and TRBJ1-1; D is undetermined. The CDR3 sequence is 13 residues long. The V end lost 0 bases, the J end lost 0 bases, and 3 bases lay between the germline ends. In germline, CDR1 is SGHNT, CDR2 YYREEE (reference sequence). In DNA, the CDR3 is TGTGCCAGCAGCTTGGAGCTGAACACTGAAGCTTTCTTT. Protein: CASSLELNTEAFF.

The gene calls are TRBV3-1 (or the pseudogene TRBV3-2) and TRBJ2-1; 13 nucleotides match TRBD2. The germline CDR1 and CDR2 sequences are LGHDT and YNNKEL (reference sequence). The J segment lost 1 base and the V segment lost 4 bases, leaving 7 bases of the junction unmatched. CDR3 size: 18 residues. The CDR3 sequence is CASSLLPGLAGSYNEQFF. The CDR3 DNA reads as TGTGCCAGCAGCCTCTTACCGGGACTAGCGGGATCCTACAATGAGCAGTTCTTC.

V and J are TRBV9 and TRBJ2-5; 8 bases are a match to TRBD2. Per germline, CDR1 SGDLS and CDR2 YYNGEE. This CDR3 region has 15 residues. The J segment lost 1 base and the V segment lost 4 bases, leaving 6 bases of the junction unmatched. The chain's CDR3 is CASSHTGTSQETQYF. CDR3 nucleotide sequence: TGTGCCAGCAGCCATACCGGGACTAGCCAAGAGACCCAGTACTTC.

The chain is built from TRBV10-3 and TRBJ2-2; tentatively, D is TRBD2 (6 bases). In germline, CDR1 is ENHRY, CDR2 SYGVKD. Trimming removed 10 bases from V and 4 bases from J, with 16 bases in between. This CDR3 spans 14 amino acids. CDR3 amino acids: CATYWGEGTGELFF. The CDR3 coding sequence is TGTGCCACCTATTGGGGGGAAGGCACCGGGGAGCTGTTTTTT.

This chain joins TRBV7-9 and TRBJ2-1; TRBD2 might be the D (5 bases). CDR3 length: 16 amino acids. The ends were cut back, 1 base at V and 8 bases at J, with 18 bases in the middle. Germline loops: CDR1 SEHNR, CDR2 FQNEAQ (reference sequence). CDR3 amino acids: CASSLDIVGVFDEQFF. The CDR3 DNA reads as TGTGCCAGCAGCTTAGATATTGTGGGAGTATTCGATGAGCAGTTCTTC.

The CDR3 protein is CASSLNGVTNEQYF. The CDR3 nucleotides are TGCGCCAGCTCTCTTAATGGGGTGACTAACGAGCAGTACTTC. This sequence joins TRBV5-1 and TRBJ2-7, with D tentatively TRBD2 (5 bases). Trimming cost V 7 bases and J 5 bases, with 19 bases left between them. The CDR3 has 14 amino acids. From germline, CDR1 is SGHRS and CDR2 YFSETQ.

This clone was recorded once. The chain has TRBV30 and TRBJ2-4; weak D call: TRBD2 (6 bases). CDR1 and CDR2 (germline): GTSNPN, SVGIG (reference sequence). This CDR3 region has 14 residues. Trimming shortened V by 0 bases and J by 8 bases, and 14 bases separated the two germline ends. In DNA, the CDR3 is TGTGCCTGGAGTGTAGAGGGGCGGGGTGACATTCAGTACTTC. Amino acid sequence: CAWSVEGRGDIQYF. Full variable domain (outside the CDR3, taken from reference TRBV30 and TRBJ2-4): SQTIHQWPATLVQPVGSPLSLECTVEGTSNPNLYWYRQAAGRGLQLLFYSVGIGQISSEVPQNLSASRPQDRQFILSSKKLLLSDSGFYLCAWSVEGRGDIQYFGAGTRLSVL.

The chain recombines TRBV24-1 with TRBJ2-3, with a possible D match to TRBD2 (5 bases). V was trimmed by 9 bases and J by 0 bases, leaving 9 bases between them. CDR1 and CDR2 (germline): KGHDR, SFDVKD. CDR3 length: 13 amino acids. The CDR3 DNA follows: TGTGCCACCGCCGAGGGAAGCACAGATACGCAGTATTTT. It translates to CATAEGSTDTQYF.

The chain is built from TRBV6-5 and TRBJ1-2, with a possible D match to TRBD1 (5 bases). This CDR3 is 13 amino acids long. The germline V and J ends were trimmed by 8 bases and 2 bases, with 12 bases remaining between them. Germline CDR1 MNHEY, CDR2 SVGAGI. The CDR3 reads CASRQSVNYGYTF. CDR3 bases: TGTGCCAGCCGACAGAGCGTCAACTATGGCTACACCTTC.

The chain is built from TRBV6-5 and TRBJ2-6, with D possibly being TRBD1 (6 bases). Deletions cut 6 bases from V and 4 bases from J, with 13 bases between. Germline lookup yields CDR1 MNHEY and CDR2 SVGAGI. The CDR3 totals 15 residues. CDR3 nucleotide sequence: TGTGCCAGCAGGCCGGGACAAACCGGGGCCAACGTCCTGACTTTC. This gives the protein CASRPGQTGANVLTF.

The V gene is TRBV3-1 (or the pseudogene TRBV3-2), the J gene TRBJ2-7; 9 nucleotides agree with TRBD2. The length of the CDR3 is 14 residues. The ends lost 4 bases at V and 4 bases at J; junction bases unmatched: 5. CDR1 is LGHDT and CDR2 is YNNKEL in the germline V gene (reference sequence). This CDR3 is CASSRREGVYEQYF. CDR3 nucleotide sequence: TGTGCCAGCAGCCGGCGGGAGGGGGTGTACGAGCAGTACTTC.

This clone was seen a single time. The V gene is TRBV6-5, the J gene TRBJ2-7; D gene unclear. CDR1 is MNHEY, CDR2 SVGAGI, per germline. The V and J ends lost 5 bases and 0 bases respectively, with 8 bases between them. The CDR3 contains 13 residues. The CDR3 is CASSQDSSYEQYF. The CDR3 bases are TGTGCCAGCAGTCAGGATAGCTCCTACGAGCAGTACTTC.

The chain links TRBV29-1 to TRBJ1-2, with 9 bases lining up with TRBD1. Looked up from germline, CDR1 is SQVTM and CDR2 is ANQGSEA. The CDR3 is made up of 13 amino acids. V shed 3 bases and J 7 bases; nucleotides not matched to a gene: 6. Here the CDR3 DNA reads TGCAGCGTTGAGGGACAGGGCTTGGGTGGCTACACCTTC. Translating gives CSVEGQGLGGYTF.

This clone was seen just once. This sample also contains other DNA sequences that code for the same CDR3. CDR3 sequence: CASSPGNQPQHF. CDR3 coding DNA: TGTGCCAGCAGTCCAGGCAATCAGCCCCAGCATTTT. The J gene is TRBJ1-5, the V gene TRBV28; D is uncertain. Per the germline V gene, CDR1 is MDHEN and CDR2 is SYDVKM. Trimming took 5 bases from V and 2 from J, leaving 4 bases between them. This CDR3 has 12 residues.

The DNA for the CDR3 is TGTGCCAGCAGCCGCGTCCCGGGACAGTCCTCCTACGAGCAGTACTTC. This sequence encodes CASSRVPGQSSYEQYF. This chain links TRBV3-1 (or the pseudogene TRBV3-2) with TRBJ2-7, with TRBD1 identical over 7 bases. J lost 0 bases, V lost 4 bases, and 9 bases had no gene match. Germline CDR1 is LGHDT and CDR2 is YNNKEL (reference sequence). CDR3 size: 16 residues.

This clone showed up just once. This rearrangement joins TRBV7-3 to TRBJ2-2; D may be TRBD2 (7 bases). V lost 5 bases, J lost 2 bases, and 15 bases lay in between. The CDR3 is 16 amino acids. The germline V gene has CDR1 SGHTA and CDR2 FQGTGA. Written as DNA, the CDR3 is TGTGCCAGCAGCCCACAGGGCGGGAGAAACACCGGGGAGCTGTTTTTT. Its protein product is CASSPQGGRNTGELFF.

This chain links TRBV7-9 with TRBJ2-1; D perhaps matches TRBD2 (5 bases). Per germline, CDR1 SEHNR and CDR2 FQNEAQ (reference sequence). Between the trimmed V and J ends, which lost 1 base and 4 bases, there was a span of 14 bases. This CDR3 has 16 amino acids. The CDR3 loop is CASSLDPGIIYNEQFF. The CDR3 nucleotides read TGTGCCAGCAGCTTAGATCCCGGGATTATTTACAATGAGCAGTTCTTC. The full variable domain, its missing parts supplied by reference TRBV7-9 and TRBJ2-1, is DTGVSQNPRHKITKRGQNVTFRCDPISEHNRLYWYRQTLGQGPEFLTYFQNEAQLEKSRLLSDRFSAERPKGSFSTLEIQRTEQGDSAMYLCASSLDPGIIYNEQFFGPGTRLTVL.

This CDR3 reads CASSYGAGGYGYTF. CDR3 in DNA: TGTGCCAGCAGTTACGGCGCAGGGGGCTATGGCTACACCTTC. This chain joins TRBV6-5 and TRBJ1-2; 7 bases align to TRBD1. V was clipped by 2 bases and J by 4 bases; unmatched bases: 4. In germline, CDR1 is MNHEY, CDR2 SVGAGI. CDR3 size: 14 residues.

In DNA form, the CDR3 reads TGTGCCAGCAGCCGCGGGACCAGCTCTGGAAACACCATATATTTT. This codes for CASSRGTSSGNTIYF. V usage is TRBV3-1 (or the pseudogene TRBV3-2) and J usage is TRBJ1-3, with a possible D match to TRBD1 (5 bases). Germline CDR1 LGHDT, CDR2 YNNKEL (reference sequence). Trimming stripped 4 bases from V and 0 bases from J, with 10 bases between. CDR3 size: 15 residues.

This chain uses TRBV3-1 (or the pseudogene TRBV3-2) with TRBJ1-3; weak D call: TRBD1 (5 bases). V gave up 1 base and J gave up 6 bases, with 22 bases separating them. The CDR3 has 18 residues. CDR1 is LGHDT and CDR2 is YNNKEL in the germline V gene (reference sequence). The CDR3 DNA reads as TGTGCCAGCAGCCAAGTTTGGCAGGGTAACTTCCCGATAAACACCATATATTTT. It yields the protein CASSQVWQGNFPINTIYF.

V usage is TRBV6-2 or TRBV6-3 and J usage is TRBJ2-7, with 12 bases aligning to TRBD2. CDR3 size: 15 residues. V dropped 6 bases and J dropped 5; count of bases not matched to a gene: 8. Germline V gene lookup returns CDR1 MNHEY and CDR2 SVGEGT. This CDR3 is CASSPRLAGADEQYF. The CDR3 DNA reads TGTGCCAGCAGCCCTAGACTAGCGGGAGCGGACGAGCAGTACTTC.